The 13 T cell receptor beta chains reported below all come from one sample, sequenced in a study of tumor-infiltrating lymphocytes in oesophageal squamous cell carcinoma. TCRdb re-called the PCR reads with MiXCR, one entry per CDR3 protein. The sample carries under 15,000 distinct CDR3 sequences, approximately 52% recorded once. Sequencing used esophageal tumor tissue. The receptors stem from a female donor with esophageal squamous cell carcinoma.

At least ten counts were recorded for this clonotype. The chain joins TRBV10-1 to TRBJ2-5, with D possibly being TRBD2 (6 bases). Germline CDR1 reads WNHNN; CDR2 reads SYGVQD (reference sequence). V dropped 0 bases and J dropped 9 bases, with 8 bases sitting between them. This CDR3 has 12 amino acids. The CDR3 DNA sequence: TGCGCCAGCAGTGAGTCGCGGGACGCCCAGTACTTC. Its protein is CASSESRDAQYF.

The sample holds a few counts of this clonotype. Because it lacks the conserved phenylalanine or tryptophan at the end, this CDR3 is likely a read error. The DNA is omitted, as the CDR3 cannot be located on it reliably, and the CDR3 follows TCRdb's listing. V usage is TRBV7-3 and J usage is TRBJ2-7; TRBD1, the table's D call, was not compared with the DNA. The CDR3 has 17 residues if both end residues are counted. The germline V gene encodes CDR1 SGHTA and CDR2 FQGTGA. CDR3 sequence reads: CASSLDSLANYGYTFGS.

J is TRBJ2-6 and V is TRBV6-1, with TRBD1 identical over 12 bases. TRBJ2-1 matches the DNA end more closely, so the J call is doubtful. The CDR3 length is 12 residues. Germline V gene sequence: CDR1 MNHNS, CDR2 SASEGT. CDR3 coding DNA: TGTGCCATGGGACAGGGGGCTTACGAGCAGTTCTTC. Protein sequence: CAMGQGAYEQFF.

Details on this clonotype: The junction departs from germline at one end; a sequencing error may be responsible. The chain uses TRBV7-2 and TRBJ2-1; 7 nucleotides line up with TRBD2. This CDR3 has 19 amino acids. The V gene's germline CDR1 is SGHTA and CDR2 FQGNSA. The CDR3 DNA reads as TGTGCCAGCACCTTAGCGGCGGGAGCCCACCTAGAATCCTACAATGAGCAGTTCTTC. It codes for CASTLAAGAHLESYNEQFF.

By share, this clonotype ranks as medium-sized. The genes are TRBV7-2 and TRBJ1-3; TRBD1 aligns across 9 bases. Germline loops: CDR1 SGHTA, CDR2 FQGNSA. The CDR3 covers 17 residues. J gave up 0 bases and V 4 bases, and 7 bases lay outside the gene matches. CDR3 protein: CASSSDRGTFSGNTIYF. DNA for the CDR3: TGTGCCAGCAGCTCTGACAGGGGGACCTTCTCTGGAAACACCATATATTTT.

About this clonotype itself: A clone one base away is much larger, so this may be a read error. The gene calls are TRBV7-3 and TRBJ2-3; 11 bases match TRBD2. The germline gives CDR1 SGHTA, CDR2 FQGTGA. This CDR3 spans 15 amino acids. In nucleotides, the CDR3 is TGTGCCAGCAGCTTGACTAGCGGGGAGACAGATGCGCAGTATTTT. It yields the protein CASSLTSGETDAQYF.

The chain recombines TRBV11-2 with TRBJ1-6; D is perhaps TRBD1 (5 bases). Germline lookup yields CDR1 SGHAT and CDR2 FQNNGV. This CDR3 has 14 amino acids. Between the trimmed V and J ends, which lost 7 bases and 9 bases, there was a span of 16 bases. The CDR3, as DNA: TGTGCCAGCACCACCGGGACTCAGAGTTCACCCCTCCACTTT. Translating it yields CASTTGTQSSPLHF.

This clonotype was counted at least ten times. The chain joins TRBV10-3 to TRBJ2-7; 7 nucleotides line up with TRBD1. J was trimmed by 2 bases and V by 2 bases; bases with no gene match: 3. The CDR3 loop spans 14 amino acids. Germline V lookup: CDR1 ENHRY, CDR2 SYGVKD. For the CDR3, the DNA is TGTGCCATCAGTGAGGCACAGGGGACCTACGAGCAGTACTTC. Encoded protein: CAISEAQGTYEQYF.

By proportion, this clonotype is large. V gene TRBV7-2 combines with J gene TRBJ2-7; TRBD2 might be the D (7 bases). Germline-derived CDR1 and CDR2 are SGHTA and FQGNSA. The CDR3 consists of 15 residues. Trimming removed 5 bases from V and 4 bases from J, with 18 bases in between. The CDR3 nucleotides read TGTGCCAGCAGCCCCTTCGAGGGGGGGCCGTACGAGCAGTACTTC. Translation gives CASSPFEGGPYEQYF.

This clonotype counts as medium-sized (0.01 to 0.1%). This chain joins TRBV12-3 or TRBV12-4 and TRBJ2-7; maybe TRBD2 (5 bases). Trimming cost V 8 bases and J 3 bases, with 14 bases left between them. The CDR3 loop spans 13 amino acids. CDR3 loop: CASRGRLDYEQYF. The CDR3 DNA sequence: TGTGCCAGCCGAGGGCGTTTGGACTACGAGCAGTACTTC.

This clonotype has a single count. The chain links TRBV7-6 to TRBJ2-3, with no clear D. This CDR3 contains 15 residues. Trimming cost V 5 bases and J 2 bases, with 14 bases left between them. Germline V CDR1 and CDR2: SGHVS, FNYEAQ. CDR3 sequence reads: CASSLQSLSTDTQYF. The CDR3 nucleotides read TGTGCCAGCAGCCTACAGAGCCTCTCCACAGATACGCAGTATTTT.

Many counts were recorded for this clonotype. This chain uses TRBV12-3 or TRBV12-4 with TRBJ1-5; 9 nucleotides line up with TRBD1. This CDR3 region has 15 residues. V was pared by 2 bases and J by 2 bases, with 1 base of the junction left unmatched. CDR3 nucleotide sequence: TGTGCCAGCAGTTTAACAGGGGGCCGCAATCAGCCCCAGCATTTT. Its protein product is CASSLTGGRNQPQHF.

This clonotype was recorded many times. The CDR3 protein is CASSSPDRNLHEQYF. Here the CDR3 DNA reads TGTGCCAGCAGCAGCCCGGACAGAAACCTACATGAGCAGTACTTC. The chain is built from TRBV5-5 and TRBJ2-5; possibly TRBD1 for D (6 bases). Trimming pared 4 bases from V and 11 bases from J, leaving 24 bases between. The CDR3 has 15 residues. Germline V gene lookup returns CDR1 SGHKS and CDR2 YYEKEE (reference sequence).